Listed below are T cell receptor beta chains from one sample, sequenced in a study of T-cell reconstitution after alpha-beta-depleted transplantation in children. TCRdb redid the calling of the PCR reads with MiXCR, one entry per CDR3 protein. The sample records 200,000 to 250,000 distinct CDR3 sequences, approximately 9.5% being singletons. The sample consisted of PBMCs from the stem cell graft donor, taken from the stem cell graft. These receptors all stem from a human donor who donated a stem cell graft to a child with acute lymphoblastic leukemia. Both conserved end residues are part of each CDR3. The D gene is left open where the match is weak. Some rows mark clone size as missing; the rest say once, few, many or name a class of expanded clone.

abundance	v_gene	j_gene	d_gene	len	CDR3nt	CDR3aa
few	TRBV27	TRBJ1-2	TRBD1	15	TGTGCCAGCAGCCCCGTAAGACAGGGGACGGGGGGCTACACCTTC	CASSPVRQGTGGYTF
NA	TRBV20-1	TRBJ2-7	NA	14	TGCAGTGCTAGAGACAGGGGGGGCGTCTACGAGCAGTACTTC	CSARDRGGVYEQYF
many	TRBV20-1	TRBJ1-5	NA	13	TGCAGGAACCTTCGTGAGGCCCCAGGGCCCCAGCATTTT	CRNLREAPGPQHF
few	TRBV7-2	TRBJ1-2	NA	16	TGTGCCAGCAGCTTAAGTAGGCAGACCTCTAACTATGGCTACACCTTC	CASSLSRQTSNYGYTF
few	TRBV4-2	TRBJ1-2	NA	14	TGTGCCAGCAGCCTGTCTGACCGGGTTCAAGGCTACACCTTC	CASSLSDRVQGYTF
few	TRBV9	TRBJ2-5	NA	15	TGTGCCAGCAGTACAGGGACGAACCGTCAAGAGACCCAGTACTTC	CASSTGTNRQETQYF
many	TRBV6-2/TRBV6-3	TRBJ2-1	NA	13	TGTGCCAGCAGTCTTACTCAGGCGAATGAGCAGTTCTTC	CASSLTQANEQFF
few	TRBV7-8	TRBJ2-7	NA	15	TGTGCCAGCAGCTTAGATGAGGTCAGGGTGAACGAGCAGTACTTC	CASSLDEVRVNEQYF
NA	TRBV3-1	TRBJ2-3	TRBD2	15	TGTGCCAGCAGCTCCAGCGGGGGGTCGGCAGATACGCAGTATTTT	CASSSSGGSADTQYF
many	TRBV27	TRBJ2-2	NA	11	TGTGCCAGCAGTTTCGCCGGGGAGCTGTTTTTT	CASSFAGELFF
many	TRBV7-9	TRBJ2-1	TRBD1	14	TGTGCCAGCAGCGTAAACAGGGGTCGGAATGAGCAGTTCTTC	CASSVNRGRNEQFF
few	TRBV20-1	TRBJ1-5	TRBD1	14	TGCAGTGCCCGACGGGACAGACAAAATCAGCCCCAGCATTTT	CSARRDRQNQPQHF
NA	TRBV5-1	TRBJ1-4	TRBD1	14	TGCGCCAGCAGCCGGGACAGGGGGAGTGAAAAACTGTTTTTT	CASSRDRGSEKLFF
few	TRBV12-3/TRBV12-4	TRBJ1-1	NA	11	TGTGCCAGCAGCTCTACAGGGGAAGCTTTCTTT	CASSSTGEAFF
many	TRBV11-2	TRBJ1-1	NA	14	TGTGCCAGCAGACCAGGCTATACGAACACTGAAGCTTTCTTT	CASRPGYTNTEAFF
NA	TRBV20-1	TRBJ2-7	TRBD1	14	TGCAGTGCTAGATGGACAGGGGCTACCTACGAGCAGTACTTC	CSARWTGATYEQYF
NA	TRBV4-2	TRBJ1-2	TRBD1	15	TGTGCCAGCAGCCAGCCGACAGGGTCGTACGTTGGCTACACCTTC	CASSQPTGSYVGYTF
few	TRBV6-2/TRBV6-3	TRBJ1-6	NA	15	TGTGCCAGCAGTTACTCAGGGGATCCAAATTCACCCCTCCACTTT	CASSYSGDPNSPLHF
few	TRBV12-3/TRBV12-4	TRBJ1-1	NA	11	TGTGCCAGCAGTTTAAGCACTGAAGCTTTCTTT	CASSLSTEAFF
few	TRBV7-8	TRBJ2-4	NA	20	TGTGCCAGCAGCTTACTGCGGCTCCGTTCTGGGTCGGTGCCCAAAAACATTCAGTACTTC	CASSLLRLRSGSVPKNIQYF
many	TRBV6-5	TRBJ2-3	NA	16	TGTGCCAGCAGTTACCGGGCAGGGCCAATAGTGGATACGCAGTATTTT	CASSYRAGPIVDTQYF
many	TRBV7-2	TRBJ1-1	NA	13	TGTGCCAGCCTGCGGGGGCCAGACACTGAAGCTTTCTTT	CASLRGPDTEAFF
NA	TRBV4-2	TRBJ1-5	TRBD1	15	TGTGCCAGCAGCCAGGCGGACAGGGGGTATCAGCCCCAGCATTTT	CASSQADRGYQPQHF
many	TRBV29-1	TRBJ1-1	TRBD1	14	TGCAGCGTTGGTCCCGGGACAGGCGGCACTGAAGCTTTCTTT	CSVGPGTGGTEAFF
few	TRBV20-1	TRBJ2-1	NA	14	TGCAGTGCTAGCGGGGGCAACACCTACAATGAGCAGTTCTTC	CSASGGNTYNEQFF
few	TRBV18	TRBJ1-5	TRBD1	17	TGTGCCAGCTCACCACCGATGATGGACAGGGGGCGAAGGCCCCAGCATTTT	CASSPPMMDRGRRPQHF
many	TRBV5-6	TRBJ2-7	NA	13	TGTGCCAGCAGCCGGGGCCCATCCTACGAGCAGTACTTC	CASSRGPSYEQYF
NA	TRBV12-3/TRBV12-4	TRBJ2-5	NA	14	TGTGCCAGCAGCCCAATGTCAAGCTCCGAGACCCAGTACTTC	CASSPMSSSETQYF
few	TRBV3-1	TRBJ1-5	TRBD1	14	TGTGCCAGCAGCCCCCAGGGGGGCCATCAGCCCCAGCATTTT	CASSPQGGHQPQHF
NA	TRBV7-6	TRBJ1-3	TRBD1	15	TGTGCCAGCAGCTCGCTGACAGGGGTCGGAAACACCATATATTTT	CASSSLTGVGNTIYF
many	TRBV11-2	TRBJ1-1	NA	15	TGTGCCAGCAGCTTAGGGGCCAGCATGAACACTGAAGCTTTCTTT	CASSLGASMNTEAFF
many	TRBV13	TRBJ2-7	TRBD1	15	TGTGCCAGCAGCCGTACAGGGGCTAACTCCTACGAGCAGTACTTC	CASSRTGANSYEQYF
many	TRBV5-1	TRBJ1-4	NA	13	TGCGCCAGCAGCCTTGCAACTAATGAAAAACTGTTTTTT	CASSLATNEKLFF
NA	TRBV20-1	TRBJ2-3	NA	12	TGCAGTGCCGCGGCACCAAATAAGACGCAGTATTTT	CSAAAPNKTQYF
NA	TRBV19	TRBJ2-5	TRBD1	14	TGTGCCAGTAGAGAAGGACAGGTTGTAGAGACCCAGTACTTC	CASREGQVVETQYF
NA	TRBV14	TRBJ1-2	NA	15	TGTGCCAGCAGCCAAGAAGGATCCCTAGGCTATGGCTACACCTTC	CASSQEGSLGYGYTF
few	TRBV5-6	TRBJ1-5	NA	14	TGTGCCAGCAGCGCCTCAGGGATTCGGCAGCCCCAGCATTTT	CASSASGIRQPQHF
NA	TRBV20-1	TRBJ1-1	NA	14	TGCAGTGCTAGACCGACGGGGGGAGTGAGTGAAGCTTTCTTT	CSARPTGGVSEAFF
NA	TRBV29-1	TRBJ2-3	NA	12	TGCAGCGTCGAGTTCTCCACAGATACGCAGTATTTT	CSVEFSTDTQYF
few	TRBV29-1	TRBJ2-4	TRBD1	12	TGCAGCGCCCGGGACAGGGGCGGGATTCAGTACTTC	CSARDRGGIQYF
many	TRBV14	TRBJ1-4	NA	15	TGTGCCAGCAGCCAAGAGCAGCGGCTTAATGAAAAACTGTTTTTT	CASSQEQRLNEKLFF
NA	TRBV9	TRBJ1-2	TRBD1	14	TGTGCCAGCAGCGCCCGGGACAGGGGCTATGGCTACACCTTC	CASSARDRGYGYTF
few	TRBV5-5	TRBJ2-1	TRBD2	15	TGTGCCAGCAGCTTTTCGGGGGGCTCCTACAATGAGCAGTTCTTC	CASSFSGGSYNEQFF